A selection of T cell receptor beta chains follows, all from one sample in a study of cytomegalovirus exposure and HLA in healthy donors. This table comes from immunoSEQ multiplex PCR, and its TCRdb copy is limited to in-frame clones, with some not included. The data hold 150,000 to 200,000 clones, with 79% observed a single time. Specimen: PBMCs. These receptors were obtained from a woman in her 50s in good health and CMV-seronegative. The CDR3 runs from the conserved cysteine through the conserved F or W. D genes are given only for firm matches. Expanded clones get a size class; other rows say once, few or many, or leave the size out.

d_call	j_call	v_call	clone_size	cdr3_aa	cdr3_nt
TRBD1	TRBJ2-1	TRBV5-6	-	CASSWDREINEQFF	TGTGCCAGCAGCTGGGACAGGGAAATCAATGAGCAGTTCTTC
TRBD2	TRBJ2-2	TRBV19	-	CASSTGLAGGHGELFF	TGTGCCAGTAGTACGGGACTAGCGGGAGGCCACGGGGAGCTGTTTTTT
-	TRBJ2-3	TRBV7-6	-	CASSPKTSLATDTQYF	TGTGCCAGCAGCCCTAAGACTAGTTTGGCCACAGATACGCAGTATTTT
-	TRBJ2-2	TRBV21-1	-	CASSKQNTGELFF	TGTGCCAGCAGCAAACAGAACACCGGGGAGCTGTTTTTT
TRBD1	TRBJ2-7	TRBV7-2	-	CASSLGHVGQGDEQYF	TGTGCCAGCAGCTTAGGTCACGTTGGACAGGGAGACGAGCAGTACTTC
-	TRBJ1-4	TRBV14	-	CASSRTLGRTNEKLFF	TGTGCCAGCAGCCGCACCTTGGGGAGAACTAATGAAAAACTGTTTTTT
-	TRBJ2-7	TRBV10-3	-	CAISESVEFYEQYF	TGTGCCATCAGTGAGTCGGTAGAGTTCTACGAGCAGTACTTC
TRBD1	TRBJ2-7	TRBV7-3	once	CASSLQGIGNEQYF	TGTGCCAGCAGCCTACAGGGGATCGGAAACGAGCAGTACTTC
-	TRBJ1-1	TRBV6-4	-	CASKAEGRLMNTEAFF	TGTGCCAGCAAGGCCGAGGGAAGGTTAATGAACACTGAAGCTTTCTTT
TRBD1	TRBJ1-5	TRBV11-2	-	CASSYAGTGVRQSNQPQHF	TGTGCCAGCAGCTACGCCGGGACAGGGGTACGTCAAAGCAATCAGCCCCAGCATTTT
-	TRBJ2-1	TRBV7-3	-	CASSLIPGSSYNEQFF	TGTGCCAGCAGCTTAATTCCCGGGAGCTCCTACAATGAGCAGTTCTTC
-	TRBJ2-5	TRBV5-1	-	CASSSFNKREETQYF	TGCGCCAGCAGCTCTTTTAACAAGAGGGAAGAGACCCAGTACTTC
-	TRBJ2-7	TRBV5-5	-	CASSLTATRQSSYEQYF	TGTGCCAGCAGCTTAACGGCAACCCGACAGAGCTCCTACGAGCAGTACTTC
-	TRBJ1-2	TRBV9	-	CASSLEGDNYGYTF	TGTGCCAGCAGCCTCGAGGGGGACAACTATGGCTACACCTTC
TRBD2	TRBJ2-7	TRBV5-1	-	CASSLAASYEQYF	TGCGCCAGCAGCCTAGCGGCTTCCTACGAGCAGTACTTC
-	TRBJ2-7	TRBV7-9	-	CSSTARGGEQYF	TGTTCCAGCACAGCGCGAGGCGGCGAGCAGTACTTC
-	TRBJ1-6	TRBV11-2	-	CASSLDWSGTHSPLHF	TGTGCCAGCAGCTTAGATTGGTCAGGAACTCATTCACCCCTCCACTTT
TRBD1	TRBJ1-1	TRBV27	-	CASRPRRDSVNTEAFF	TGTGCCAGCAGACCTCGAAGGGACAGTGTGAACACTGAAGCTTTCTTT
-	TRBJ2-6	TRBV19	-	CASNTFAARWANVLTF	TGTGCCAGTAATACGTTCGCGGCTCGGTGGGCCAACGTCCTGACTTTC
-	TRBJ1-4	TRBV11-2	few	CASSLNGEKLFF	TGTGCCAGCAGCTTAAATGGAGAGAAACTGTTTTTT
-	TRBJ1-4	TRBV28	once	CASSSGGGSSEKLFF	TGTGCCAGCAGTTCCGGCGGGGGTTCCAGTGAAAAACTGTTTTTT
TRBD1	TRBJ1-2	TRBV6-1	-	CASSQGQGKNF	TGTGCCAGCAGTCAAGGACAGGGGAAGAACTTC